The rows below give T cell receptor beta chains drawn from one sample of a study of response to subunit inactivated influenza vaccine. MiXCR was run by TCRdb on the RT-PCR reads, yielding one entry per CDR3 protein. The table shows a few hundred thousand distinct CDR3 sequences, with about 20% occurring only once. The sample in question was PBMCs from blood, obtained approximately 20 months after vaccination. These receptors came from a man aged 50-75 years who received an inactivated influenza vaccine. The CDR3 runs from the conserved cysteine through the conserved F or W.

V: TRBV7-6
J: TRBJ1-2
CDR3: CASSLVQGENGYTF

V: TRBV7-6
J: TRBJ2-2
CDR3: CASSTGLPAGELFF

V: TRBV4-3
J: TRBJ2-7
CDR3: CASSQVLAGSSSYEQYF

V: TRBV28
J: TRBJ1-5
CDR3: CASSPSVGLGTIWDQPQHF

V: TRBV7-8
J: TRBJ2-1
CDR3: CASTPGVNEQFF

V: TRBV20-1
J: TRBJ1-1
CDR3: CSAPGREKGAFF

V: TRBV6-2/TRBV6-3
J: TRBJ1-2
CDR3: CASSYSDNYGYTF

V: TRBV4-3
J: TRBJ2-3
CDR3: CASSEEGLAGASDTQYF

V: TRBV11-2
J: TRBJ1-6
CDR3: CASSLSVVTGSPLHF

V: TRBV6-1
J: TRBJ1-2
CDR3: CASRTRLTPKEGYTF

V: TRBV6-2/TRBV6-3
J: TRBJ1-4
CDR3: CASSSYEMATNEKLFF

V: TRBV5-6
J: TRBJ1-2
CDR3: CASSSAGGPNYGYTF

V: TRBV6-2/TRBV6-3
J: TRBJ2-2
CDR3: CASSMGLNTGELFF

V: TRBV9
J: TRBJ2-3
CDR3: CASSLTHQDTQYF

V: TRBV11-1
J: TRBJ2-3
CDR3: CASSPRQPRRTDTQYF

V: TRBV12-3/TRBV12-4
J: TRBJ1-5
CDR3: CASSLSGSNQPQHF

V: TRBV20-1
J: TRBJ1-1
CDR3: CSAREGSDGEAFF

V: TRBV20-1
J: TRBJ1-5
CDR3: CSATRPFSDSNQPQHF

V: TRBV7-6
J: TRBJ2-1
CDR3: CASSLGAGDYNEQFF

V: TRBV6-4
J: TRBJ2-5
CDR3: CASSGEATGAQETQYF

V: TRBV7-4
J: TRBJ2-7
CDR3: CASSQESREQYF

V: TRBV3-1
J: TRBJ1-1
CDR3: CASSPEARGEAFF

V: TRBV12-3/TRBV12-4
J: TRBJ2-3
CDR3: CASMLGLARNTDTQYF

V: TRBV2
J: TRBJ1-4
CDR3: CASTQGKGKLFF

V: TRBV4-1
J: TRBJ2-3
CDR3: CASSQEARDTQYF

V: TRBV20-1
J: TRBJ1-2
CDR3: CSATGEGYGYTF

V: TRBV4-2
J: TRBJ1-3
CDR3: CASSQDPTTGNTIYF

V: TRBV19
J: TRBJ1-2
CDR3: CASSKGVAYGYTF

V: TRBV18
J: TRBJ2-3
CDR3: CASSPGAISTDTQYF

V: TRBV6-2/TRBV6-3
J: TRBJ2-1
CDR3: CANNVGLAGGDSYNEQFF

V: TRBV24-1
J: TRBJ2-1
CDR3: CATSDRTSGAYNEQFF

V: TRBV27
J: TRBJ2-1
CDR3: CASSPIGLGEQFF

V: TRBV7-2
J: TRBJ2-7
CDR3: CASSLAPGSYEQYF

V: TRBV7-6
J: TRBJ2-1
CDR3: CASSYRRDEQFF

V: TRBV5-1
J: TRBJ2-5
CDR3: CASSLANQETQYF

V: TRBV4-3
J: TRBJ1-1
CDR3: CASSSRLDVFEAFF

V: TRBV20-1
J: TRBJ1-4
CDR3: CSASTRTALNEKLFF

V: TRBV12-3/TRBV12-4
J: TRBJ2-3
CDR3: CASSTISGTGTDTQYF

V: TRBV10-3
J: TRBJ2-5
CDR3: CATTSGGETQYF

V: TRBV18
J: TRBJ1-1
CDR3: CASSEAVGNTEAFF

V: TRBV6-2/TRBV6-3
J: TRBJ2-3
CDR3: CASSYSETSGRHTQYF